This T cell receptor beta chain stems from a study of T cell changes during pregnancy in multiple sclerosis. CDR3 length: 13 residues. Deletions cut 10 bases from V and 5 bases from J, with 14 bases between. CDR1 SNHLY and CDR2 FYNNEI come from the germline V gene. The data were produced by immunoSEQ multiplex PCR, yet TCRdb's version contains in-frame clones alone and is incomplete. This table has 35,000 to 55,000 clones, roughly 90% appearing once. The chain employs TRBV2 and TRBJ2-2; D might be TRBD1 (6 bases). Sequences were derived from CD4+ T cells from peripheral blood mononuclear cells, sampled before pregnancy. This receptor was identified in a female donor with multiple sclerosis, enrolled in a pregnancy study. The CDR3 here is CATTKTGTGELFF. The CDR3 bases are TGTGCCACCACGAAAACAGGGACCGGGGAGCTGTTTTTT.